The sequence of this T cell receptor (beta chain) was determined in a study of cytomegalovirus exposure and HLA in healthy donors. Study-level findings and limits: Previous analysis showed most TCR beta V segments were productive about 90% or about 30% of the time.

V shed 6 bases, J shed 11 bases, and the junction held 6 bases outside the gene matches. CDR1 is MNHEY, CDR2 SVGAGI, per germline. The CDR3 is made up of 11 amino acids. With 60 Vbeta and 13 Jbeta primers, the PCR was carried out. Libraries were prepared by immunoSEQ multiplex PCR; TCRdb keeps only in-frame clonotypes and omits some of them. Among over 150,000 clones listed, 79% were seen once. On this clone itself: Its antigen remains unidentified.

The TCR was taken from a woman under 30 in good health and CMV-seronegative. This chain uses TRBV6-5 with TRBJ1-1; 7 bases are shared with TRBD1. The sample was PBMCs. CDR3 nucleotide sequence: TGTGCCAGCAGCCGAGGGGGCAAGGCTTTCTTT. Translating it yields CASSRGGKAFF.